The T cell receptor (beta chain) described here comes from a study of blood T cell repertoires in COVID-19. Study as a whole: The study drew acute and convalescent COVID-19 samples from the United States, Italy and Spain. PBMCs, B-cell-depleted T cells, or T cells provided the cDNA or gDNA that made up the material.

A Seattle source enrolled patients during active infection and followed them longitudinally. The CDR3 has 16 amino acids. V lost 2 bases and J 3 bases, leaving 16 bases between the germline ends. The germline V gene has CDR1 MNHEY and CDR2 SVGEGT. Using immunoSEQ multiplex PCR, the repertoire was profiled, and TCRdb retains in-frame clones only, with some absent. The data contain about 260,000 clones, about 88% of them seen just once; the ten biggest clones take up over 4%. The receptor was derived from a woman aged 55-75 years with COVID-19, enrolled during active disease. Sequencing input: peripheral blood. The genes are TRBV6-2 or TRBV6-3 and TRBJ1-2, with D unclear. The CDR3 DNA sequence: TGTGCCAGCAGTTACCCGCGGCCGCCCCGGCACTATGGCTACACCTTC. Encoded protein: CASSYPRPPRHYGYTF.